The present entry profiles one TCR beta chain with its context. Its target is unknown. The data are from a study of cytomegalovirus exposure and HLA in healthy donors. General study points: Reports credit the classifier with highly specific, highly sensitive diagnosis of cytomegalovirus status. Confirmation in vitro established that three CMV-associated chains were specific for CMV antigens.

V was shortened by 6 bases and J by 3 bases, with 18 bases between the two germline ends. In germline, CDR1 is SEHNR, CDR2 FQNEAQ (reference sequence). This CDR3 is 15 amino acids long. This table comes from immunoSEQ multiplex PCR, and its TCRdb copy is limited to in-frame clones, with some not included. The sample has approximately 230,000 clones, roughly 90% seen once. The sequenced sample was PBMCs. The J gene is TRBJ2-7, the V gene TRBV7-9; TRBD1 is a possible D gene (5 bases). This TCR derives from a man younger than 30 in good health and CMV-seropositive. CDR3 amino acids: CASSLNTGEIYEQYF. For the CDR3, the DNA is TGTGCCAGCAGTCTCAACACAGGAGAAATCTACGAGCAGTACTTC.